The 16 T cell receptor beta chains reported below all come from one sample, sequenced in a study of blood T cell repertoires in COVID-19. The method was immunoSEQ multiplex PCR; TCRdb's version includes in-frame clones alone and lacks a portion of them. The sample lists 250,000 or so clones; approximately 88% were seen once. The specimen sequenced was PBMCs or T cells enriched from blood (not recorded which). Source of these receptors: a woman in her forties with acute COVID-19.

V and J are TRBV15 and TRBJ1-6, with TRBD1 identical over 8 bases. CDR1 and CDR2 (germline): LNHNV, YYDKDF (reference sequence). The V segment lost 0 bases and the J segment 10 bases; nucleotides outside the gene matches: 5. CDR3 length equals 15 residues. The CDR3 is CATSREGTGGSPLHF. The CDR3 region has the DNA TGTGCCACCAGCAGAGAAGGGACAGGAGGATCACCCCTCCACTTT.

The CDR3 loop reads CASNMLPGQGVDGYTF. CDR3 sequence (DNA): TGTGCCAGCAACATGCTCCCGGGACAGGGGGTCGATGGCTACACCTTC. This chain connects TRBV2 to TRBJ1-2, with TRBD1 matching over 11 bases. Germline CDR1 reads SNHLY; CDR2 reads FYNNEI. The CDR3 sequence is 16 residues long. The junction had 13 bases not matched to a gene; V was cut back by 7 bases and J by 6 bases. Using reference TRBV2 and TRBJ1-2 for the parts outside the CDR3, the full variable domain is EPEVTQTPSHQVTQMGQEVILRCVPISNHLYFYWYRQILGQKVEFLVSFYNNEISEKSEIFDDQFSVERPDGSNFTLKIRSTKLEDSAMYFCASNMLPGQGVDGYTFGSGTRLTVV.

The rearrangement links TRBV30 to TRBJ1-3, with TRBD1 matching 12 bases. The CDR3 length is 15 residues. CDR1 GTSNPN and CDR2 SVGIG come from the germline V gene (reference sequence). Losses at the gene ends were 5 bases for V and 3 bases for J; bases not matched to a gene: 5. CDR3 DNA: TGTGCCTGGGGGACAGGGGGCCTTATTGGAAACACCATATATTTT. Translated, it gives CAWGTGGLIGNTIYF.

The rearrangement uses TRBV7-2 and TRBJ2-5; 8 positions match TRBD1. The CDR3 covers 16 residues. From germline, CDR1 is SGHTA and CDR2 FQGNSA. J was trimmed by 5 bases and V by 5 bases; bases with no gene match: 13. CDR3 loop: CASSTLTGVLVETQYF. For the CDR3, the DNA is TGTGCCAGCAGCACACTGACAGGGGTTCTTGTGGAGACCCAGTACTTC.

In this sample, this clone turned up once. The chain joins TRBV30 to TRBJ1-3; TRBD1 matches 9 bases. Germline V lookup: CDR1 GTSNPN, CDR2 SVGIG (reference sequence). The CDR3 spans 16 residues. V shed 1 base, J shed 3 bases, and the junction held 7 bases outside the gene matches. The CDR3 here is CAWSAKDRGGGNTIYF. For the CDR3, the DNA is TGTGCCTGGAGTGCTAAGGACAGGGGAGGTGGAAACACCATATATTTT. The whole variable domain, remainder taken from reference TRBV30 and TRBJ1-3, is SQTIHQWPATLVQPVGSPLSLECTVEGTSNPNLYWYRQAAGRGLQLLFYSVGIGQISSEVPQNLSASRPQDRQFILSSKKLLLSDSGFYLCAWSAKDRGGGNTIYFGEGSWLTVV.

V is TRBV5-1 and J is TRBJ2-7, with no clear D. CDR1 is SGHRS, CDR2 YFSETQ, per germline. This CDR3 has 15 residues. Trimming shortened V by 0 bases and J by 1 base, and 11 bases separated the two germline ends. CDR3 in amino acids: CASSLEASWSYEQYF. For the CDR3, the DNA is TGCGCCAGCAGCTTGGAGGCTAGTTGGTCCTACGAGCAGTACTTC.

The chain joins TRBV6-1 to TRBJ1-2; D may be TRBD1 (5 bases). Trimming took 2 bases from V and 8 from J, leaving 12 bases between them. There are 13 residues in the CDR3. Germline assignment: CDR1 MNHNS and CDR2 SASEGT. The CDR3 spells CASSESGVGGYTF. The CDR3 nucleotides are TGTGCCAGCAGTGAATCGGGGGTGGGCGGCTACACCTTC.

The V call is TRBV2, the J call TRBJ1-6; D unresolved. CDR1 and CDR2 (germline): SNHLY, FYNNEI. The CDR3 loop spans 10 amino acids. The V end lost 6 bases, the J end lost 14 bases, and 8 bases lay between the germline ends. CDR3 nucleotide sequence: TGTGCCAGCAGATCCGGGTCCCTCCACTTT. Translation: CASRSGSLHF.

V usage is TRBV7-8 and J usage is TRBJ2-7; 8 bases match TRBD1. J gave up 4 bases and V 3 bases, and 8 bases lay outside the gene matches. From germline, CDR1 is SGHVS and CDR2 FQNEAQ. CDR3 length: 15 amino acids. The CDR3 protein is CASSLGQGAIYEQYF. The CDR3 DNA reads as TGTGCCAGCAGCTTGGGGCAGGGGGCGATATACGAGCAGTACTTC.

The chain employs TRBV7-2 and TRBJ1-4; 11 bases match TRBD1. CDR3 size: 15 residues. Germline CDR1 SGHTA, CDR2 FQGNSA. Trimming cost V 5 bases and J 8 bases; bases outside gene matches: 7. The chain's CDR3 is CASSATGTGGEKLFF. The CDR3 DNA is TGTGCCAGCAGCGCGACCGGGACAGGGGGAGAAAAACTGTTTTTT.

The chain couples TRBV6-2 or TRBV6-3 to TRBJ1-3; D is undetermined. The germline CDR1 and CDR2 sequences are MNHEY and SVGEGT. V was cut by 5 bases and J by 0 bases, with 11 bases left in between. This CDR3 comprises 15 residues. CDR3 sequence reads: CASSDPTTSGNTIYF. The CDR3 DNA sequence: TGTGCCAGCAGTGACCCCACTACCTCTGGAAACACCATATATTTT.

The rearrangement links TRBV14 to TRBJ2-5, with D possibly being TRBD2 (5 bases). In germline, CDR1 is SGHDN, CDR2 FVKESK. This CDR3 has 14 residues. Between the trimmed V and J ends, which lost 0 bases and 5 bases, there was a span of 10 bases. The CDR3 is CASSQESRRETQYF. The CDR3 nucleotides read TGTGCCAGCAGCCAAGAGTCCCGGAGGGAGACCCAGTACTTC.

The chain employs TRBV24-1 and TRBJ1-5; 9 nucleotides align to TRBD1. This CDR3 region has 15 residues. V was clipped by 3 bases and J by 6 bases; unmatched bases: 5. The V gene's germline CDR1 is KGHDR and CDR2 SFDVKD. The CDR3 region is CATSDTGGRGQPQHF. In DNA form, the CDR3 reads TGTGCCACCAGTGATACAGGGGGCCGGGGTCAGCCCCAGCATTTT.

The rearrangement joins TRBV3-1 (or the pseudogene TRBV3-2) to TRBJ1-3, with D perhaps TRBD1 (6 bases). V gave up 2 bases and J gave up 5 bases, with 16 bases separating them. The CDR3 has 16 residues. CDR1 is LGHDT, CDR2 YNNKEL, per germline (reference sequence). The CDR3 bases are TGTGCCAGCAGCCAACCTAGAGTGGGGACAAGAAACACCATATATTTT. Protein product: CASSQPRVGTRNTIYF.

The gene calls are TRBV7-2 and TRBJ1-4; no reliable D call. This CDR3 region has 13 residues. V was clipped by 1 base and J by 6 bases, with 6 bases between them. Germline V CDR1 and CDR2: SGHTA, FQGNSA. Here the CDR3 reads CASSLDSYEKLFF. DNA for the CDR3: TGTGCCAGCAGCTTAGACAGTTATGAAAAACTGTTTTTT.

The CDR3 DNA follows: TGTGCCTGGAGCGAATGGGGAGACTATGGCTACACCTTC. It is translated as CAWSEWGDYGYTF. The chain recombines TRBV30 with TRBJ1-2; D is uncertain. Trimming left V 3 bases short and J 3 bases short, with 11 bases between. Looked up from germline, CDR1 is GTSNPN and CDR2 is SVGIG (reference sequence). The CDR3 contains 13 residues.